The T cell receptor beta chain under discussion was sequenced for a study of blood T cell repertoires in COVID-19. At the level of the study: Spain, Italy and the United States supplied samples that represented acute and convalescent COVID-19.

Here immunoSEQ multiplex PCR was the method, and the copy in TCRdb shows in-frame clones only, minus some. The sample includes 20,000 to 25,000 clones, over 60% of them seen just once. This CDR3 has 13 amino acids. Germline CDR1 LGHDT, CDR2 YNNKEL (reference sequence). J lost 6 bases, V lost 3 bases, and 5 bases had no gene match. This TCR was recovered from a man between 60 and 75 years old with active COVID-19. The chain carries TRBV3-1 (or the pseudogene TRBV3-2) and TRBJ2-7; 7 bases are a match to TRBD1. Material for sequencing was peripheral blood. The CDR3 sequence is CASSHGTGVEQYF. The DNA for the CDR3 is TGTGCCAGCAGCCATGGTACAGGGGTCGAGCAGTACTTC.